This record looks at one T cell receptor beta chain sequence and its context. As originally analysed: Amplified reference gene primers provided the basis for estimating nucleated cell counts. The repertoire was sequenced with immunoSEQ multiplex PCR; TCRdb's copy has only in-frame clones and lacks some. The V and J calls and clone size were taken over from that table, and D and trimming were inferred from the DNA. The table records approximately 63,000 clones, roughly nine tenths of them present only once. The sample is drawn from a study of blood T cell repertoires in COVID-19. As for the study in general: Italy, Spain and the United States were the sources of the convalescent and acute COVID-19 samples.

The CDR3 covers 13 residues. Germline CDR1 and CDR2: MGHDK and SYGVNS. V was pared by 5 bases and J by 8 bases, with 10 bases between. The V and J genes are TRBV25-1 and TRBJ1-6, with D perhaps TRBD1 (5 bases). The receptor's source is a man older than 75 in a cohort sampled during active COVID-19. The sample was peripheral blood. The CDR3 reads CASSTQGYSPLHF. CDR3 bases: TGTGCCAGCAGTACGCAGGGTTATTCACCCCTCCACTTT.